This T cell receptor beta chain was observed in a study of CD8 T cells in ankylosing spondylitis. The study's findings and limits: There was a TCR beta motif, made of roughly eight highly homologous variants, that appeared characteristic of ankylosing spondylitis blood.

This clonotype occurred many times. As yet, its antigen is unknown. Molecular-barcoded quantitative 5'-RACE produced these TCR beta libraries. Via MiXCR, TCRdb re-called the 5' RACE reads, giving one row per CDR3 protein. The sample lists about 800,000 distinct CDR3 sequences; approximately 10% were seen once. The CDR3 loop spans 14 amino acids. The germline CDR1 and CDR2 sequences are MNHNS and SASEGT. Trimming took 5 bases from V and 7 from J, leaving 17 bases between them. This rearrangement joins TRBV6-1 to TRBJ2-5, with D hard to call. Sequencing was done on a sample of blood, either unsorted or a sorted T cell fraction (not recorded which). The source is a male donor with ankylosing spondylitis. CDR3: CASSPSAPDGTQYF. The CDR3 coding sequence is TGTGCCAGCAGTCCGTCGGCCCCGGATGGGACCCAGTACTTC.